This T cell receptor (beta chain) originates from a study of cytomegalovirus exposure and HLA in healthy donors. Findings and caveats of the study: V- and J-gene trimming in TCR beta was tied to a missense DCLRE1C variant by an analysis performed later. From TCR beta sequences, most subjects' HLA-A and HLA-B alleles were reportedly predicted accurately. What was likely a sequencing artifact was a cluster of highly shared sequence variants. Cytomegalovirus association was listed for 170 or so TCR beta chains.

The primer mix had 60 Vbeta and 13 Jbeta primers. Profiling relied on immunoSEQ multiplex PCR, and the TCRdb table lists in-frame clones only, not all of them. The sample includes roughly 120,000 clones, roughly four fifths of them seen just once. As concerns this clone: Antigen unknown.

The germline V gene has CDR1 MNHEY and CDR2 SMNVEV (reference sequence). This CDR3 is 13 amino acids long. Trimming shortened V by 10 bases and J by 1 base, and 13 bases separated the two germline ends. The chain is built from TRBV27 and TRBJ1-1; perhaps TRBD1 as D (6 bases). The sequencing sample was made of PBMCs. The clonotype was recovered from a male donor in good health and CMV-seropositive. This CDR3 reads CATRQVSNTEAFF. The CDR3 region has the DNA TGTGCCACTCGACAGGTTTCGAACACTGAAGCTTTCTTT.